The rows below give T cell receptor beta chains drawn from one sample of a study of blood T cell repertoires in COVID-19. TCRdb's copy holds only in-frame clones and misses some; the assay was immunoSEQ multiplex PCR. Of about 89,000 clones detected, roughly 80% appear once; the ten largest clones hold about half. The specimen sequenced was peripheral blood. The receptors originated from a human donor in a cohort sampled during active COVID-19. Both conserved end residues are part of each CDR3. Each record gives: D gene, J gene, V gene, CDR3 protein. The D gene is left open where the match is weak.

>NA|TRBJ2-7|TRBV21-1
CASSIRDSTYEQYF
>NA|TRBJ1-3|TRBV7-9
CASSLENTGFRGNTIYF
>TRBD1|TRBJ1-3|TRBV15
CATSRDWGDRGGNTIYF
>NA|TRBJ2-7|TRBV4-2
CASSQETDVLTYEQYF
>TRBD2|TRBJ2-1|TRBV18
CASSPRGTSGTHEQFF
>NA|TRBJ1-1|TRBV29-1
CSVELGAPNTEAFF
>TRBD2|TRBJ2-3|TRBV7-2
CASSDGLAPDTQYF
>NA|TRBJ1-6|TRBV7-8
CASSLGGVRGGTLHF
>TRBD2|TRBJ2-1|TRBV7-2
CASSYLAGGPYNEQFF
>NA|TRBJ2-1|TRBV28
CASSLIGRYNEQFF
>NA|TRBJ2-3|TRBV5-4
CASSFKGTDTQYF
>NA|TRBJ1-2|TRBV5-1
CASSIDSNYGYTF
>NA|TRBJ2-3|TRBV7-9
CASSLSTGTDTQYF
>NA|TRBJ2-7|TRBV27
CASSLSWGGSNTYEQYF
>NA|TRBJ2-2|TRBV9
CASSVAKGHWVTGELFF
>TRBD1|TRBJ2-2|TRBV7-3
CASSLTGVSVGELFF
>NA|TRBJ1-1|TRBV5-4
CASRPDSASEAFF
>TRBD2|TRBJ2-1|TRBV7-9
CASSLGLAGDNEQFF
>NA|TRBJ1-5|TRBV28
CASTLGGGNQPQHF
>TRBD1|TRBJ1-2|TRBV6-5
CASTRQGGYGYTF
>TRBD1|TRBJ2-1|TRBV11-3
CASSLDWSYTGTGDFSLYNEQFF
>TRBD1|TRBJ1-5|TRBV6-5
CASSTGGNRPQHF
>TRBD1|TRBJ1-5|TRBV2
CASSSQGAGQPQHF
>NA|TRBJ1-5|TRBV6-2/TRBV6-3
CASSYVPHFADQPQHF
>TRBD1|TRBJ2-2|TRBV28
CASSLYRGLAGELFF
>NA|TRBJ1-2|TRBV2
CAIQAEANYGYTF
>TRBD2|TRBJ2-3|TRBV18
CASSPLAGGPADTQYF